This T cell receptor beta chain was observed in a study of T cell repertoires in cytomegalovirus infection. TCRdb called the reads again in MiXCR, with one record for every CDR3 protein. The sample has about 130,000 distinct CDR3 sequences, 7% to 9.5% seen once; the top ten hold about 9.4%. This clonotype has a count of ten or more. The V gene's germline CDR1 is SGHTA and CDR2 FQGNSA. Between the trimmed V and J ends, which lost 5 bases and 6 bases, there was a span of 10 bases. This CDR3 region has 12 residues. The TCR was taken from a human donor in good health (CMV status not recorded). Some clones in this sample may be carry-over from other donors' samples. Sequencing was carried out using PBMCs. V and J are TRBV7-2 and TRBJ1-2; D is uncertain. CDR3 sequence: CASSPRTDGYTF. CDR3 nucleotide sequence: TGTGCCAGCAGCCCACGGACCGATGGCTACACCTTC.